This TCR beta chain was captured in a study of blood T cell repertoires in COVID-19. This CDR3 spans 15 amino acids. The germline V gene has CDR1 MNHEY and CDR2 SVGAGI. The V and J ends lost 6 bases and 2 bases, in that order; junction bases with no gene match: 6. TCRdb's table, derived via immunoSEQ multiplex PCR, lists solely in-frame clones and lacks some. Of approximately 230,000 clones listed, about 80% are singletons. The V gene is TRBV6-5, the J gene TRBJ1-5, with 8 bases fitting TRBD1. This TCR was recovered from a man at least 80 years old with acute or convalescent COVID-19. Sequenced: peripheral blood. CDR3 bases: TGTGCCAGCAGCGCGACAGGGGTGGGCAATCAGCCCCAGCATTTT. It yields the protein CASSATGVGNQPQHF.